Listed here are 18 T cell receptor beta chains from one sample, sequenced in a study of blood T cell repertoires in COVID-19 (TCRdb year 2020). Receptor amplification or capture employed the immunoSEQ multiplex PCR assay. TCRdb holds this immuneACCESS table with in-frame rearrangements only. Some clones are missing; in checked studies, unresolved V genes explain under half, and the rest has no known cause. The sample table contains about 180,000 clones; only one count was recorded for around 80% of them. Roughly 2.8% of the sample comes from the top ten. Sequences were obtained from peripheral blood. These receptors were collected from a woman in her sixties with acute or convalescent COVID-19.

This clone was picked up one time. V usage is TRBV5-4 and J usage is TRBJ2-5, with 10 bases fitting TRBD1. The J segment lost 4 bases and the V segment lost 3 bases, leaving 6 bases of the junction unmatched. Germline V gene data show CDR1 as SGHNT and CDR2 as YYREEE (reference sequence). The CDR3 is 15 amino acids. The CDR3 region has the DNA TGTGCCAGCAGCTGGGGACAGGGGAGGGGAGAGACCCAGTACTTC. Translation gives CASSWGQGRGETQYF.

The DNA of the CDR3 is TGTGCCAGCTCACCTTTACAGGGGACCTCCGGAAACACCATATATTTT. It specifies CASSPLQGTSGNTIYF. V gene TRBV18 combines with J gene TRBJ1-3, with 7 bases aligning to TRBD1. The CDR3 is 16 amino acids. The trim removed 3 bases at V and 4 bases at J, leaving 9 bases unmatched. Germline lookup yields CDR1 KGHSH and CDR2 LQKENI.

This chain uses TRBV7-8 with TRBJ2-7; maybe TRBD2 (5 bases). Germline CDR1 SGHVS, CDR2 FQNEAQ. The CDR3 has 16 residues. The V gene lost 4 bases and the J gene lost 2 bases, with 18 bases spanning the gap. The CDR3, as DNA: TGTGCCAGCAGCTATACTGTCTTCCCGGGAACCTACGAGCAGTACTTC. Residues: CASSYTVFPGTYEQYF.

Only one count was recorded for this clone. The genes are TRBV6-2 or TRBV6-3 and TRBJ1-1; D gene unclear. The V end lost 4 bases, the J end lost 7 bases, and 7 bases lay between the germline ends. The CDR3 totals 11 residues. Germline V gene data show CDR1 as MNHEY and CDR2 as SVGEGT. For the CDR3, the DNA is TGTGCCAGCAGTTTCAGGTTTGAAGCTTTCTTT. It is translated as CASSFRFEAFF.

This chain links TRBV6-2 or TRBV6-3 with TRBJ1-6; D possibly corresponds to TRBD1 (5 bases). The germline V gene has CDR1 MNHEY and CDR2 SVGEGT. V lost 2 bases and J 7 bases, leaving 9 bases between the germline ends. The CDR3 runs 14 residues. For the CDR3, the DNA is TGTGCCAGCAGTTACATCGGGGGAAATTCACCCCTCCACTTT. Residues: CASSYIGGNSPLHF.

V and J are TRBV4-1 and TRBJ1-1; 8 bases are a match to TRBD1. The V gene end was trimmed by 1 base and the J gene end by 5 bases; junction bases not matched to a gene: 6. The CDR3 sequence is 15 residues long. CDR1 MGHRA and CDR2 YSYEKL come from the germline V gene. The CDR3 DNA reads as TGCGCCAGCAGCCAAGTCATGACAGGGGAGACTGAAGCTTTCTTT. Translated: CASSQVMTGETEAFF.

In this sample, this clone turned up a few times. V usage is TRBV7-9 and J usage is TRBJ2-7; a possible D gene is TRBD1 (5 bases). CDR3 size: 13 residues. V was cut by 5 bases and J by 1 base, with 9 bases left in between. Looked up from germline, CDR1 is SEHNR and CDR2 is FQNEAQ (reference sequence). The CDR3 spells CASSPTVSYEQYF. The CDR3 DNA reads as TGTGCCAGCAGCCCGACAGTTTCCTACGAGCAGTACTTC. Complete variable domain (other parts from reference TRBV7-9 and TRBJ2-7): DTGVSQNPRHKITKRGQNVTFRCDPISEHNRLYWYRQTLGQGPEFLTYFQNEAQLEKSRLLSDRFSAERPKGSFSTLEIQRTEQGDSAMYLCASSPTVSYEQYFGPGTRLTVT.

The CDR3, as DNA: TGTGCCAGCAGTTACGCGGGCATAGAGGGGGACACCATATATTTT. It specifies CASSYAGIEGDTIYF. The chain uses TRBV6-5 and TRBJ1-3; TRBD1 is a possible D gene (6 bases). V lost 2 bases, J lost 8 bases, and 16 bases lay in between. CDR3 length: 15 amino acids. Germline CDR1 MNHEY, CDR2 SVGAGI.

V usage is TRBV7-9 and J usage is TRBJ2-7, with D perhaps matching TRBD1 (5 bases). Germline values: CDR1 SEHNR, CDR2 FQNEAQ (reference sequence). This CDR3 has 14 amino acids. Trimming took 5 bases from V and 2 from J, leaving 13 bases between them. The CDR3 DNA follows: TGTGCCAGCAGCCAAGCAGGGATCCCCTACGAGCAGTACTTC. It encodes CASSQAGIPYEQYF.

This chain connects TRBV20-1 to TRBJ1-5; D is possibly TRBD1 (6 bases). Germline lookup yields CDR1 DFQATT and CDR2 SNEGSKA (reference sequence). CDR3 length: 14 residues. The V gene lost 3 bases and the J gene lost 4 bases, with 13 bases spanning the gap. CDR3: CSASSGAMNQPQHF. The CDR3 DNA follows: TGCAGTGCTAGTTCAGGGGCCATGAATCAGCCCCAGCATTTT.

The CDR3 loop reads CASSYRQGAGEQYF. For the CDR3, the DNA is TGTGCCAGCAGTTATCGACAGGGGGCAGGGGAGCAGTACTTC. The chain joins TRBV6-5 to TRBJ2-7, with 10 bases fitting TRBD1. The CDR3 consists of 14 residues. Germline CDR1 reads MNHEY; CDR2 reads SVGAGI. Unmatched junction bases numbered 6, after V lost 3 bases and J lost 7 bases.

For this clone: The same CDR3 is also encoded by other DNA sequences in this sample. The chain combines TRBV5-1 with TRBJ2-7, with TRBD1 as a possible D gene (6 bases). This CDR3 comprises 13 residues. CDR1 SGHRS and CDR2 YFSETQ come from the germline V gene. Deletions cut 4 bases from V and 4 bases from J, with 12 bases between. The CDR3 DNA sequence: TGCGCCAGCAGCCTACTACAGGGATACGAGCAGTACTTC. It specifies CASSLLQGYEQYF. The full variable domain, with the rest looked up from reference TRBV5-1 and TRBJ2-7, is KAGVTQTPRYLIKTRGQQVTLSCSPISGHRSVSWYQQTPGQGLQFLFEYFSETQRNKGNFPGRFSGRQFSNSRSEMNVSTLELGDSALYLCASSLLQGYEQYFGPGTRLTVT.

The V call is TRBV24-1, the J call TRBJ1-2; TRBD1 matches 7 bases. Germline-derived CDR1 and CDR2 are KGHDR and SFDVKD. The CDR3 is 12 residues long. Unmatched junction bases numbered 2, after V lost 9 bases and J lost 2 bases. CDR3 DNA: TGTGCCACCCAGGGGGGAAACTATGGCTACACCTTC. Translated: CATQGGNYGYTF.

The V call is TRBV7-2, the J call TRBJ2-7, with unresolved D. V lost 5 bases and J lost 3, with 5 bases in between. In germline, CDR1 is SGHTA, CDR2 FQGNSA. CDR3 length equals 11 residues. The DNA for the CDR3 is TGTGCCAGCAGCCGCTACTACGAGCAGTACTTC. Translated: CASSRYYEQYF.

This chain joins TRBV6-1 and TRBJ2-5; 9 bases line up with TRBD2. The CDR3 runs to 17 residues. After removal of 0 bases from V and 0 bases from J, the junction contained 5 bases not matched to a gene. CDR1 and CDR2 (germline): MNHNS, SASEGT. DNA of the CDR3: TGTGCCAGCAGTGAAGCGTATCTAGCGGGGTACCAAGAGACCCAGTACTTC. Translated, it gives CASSEAYLAGYQETQYF.

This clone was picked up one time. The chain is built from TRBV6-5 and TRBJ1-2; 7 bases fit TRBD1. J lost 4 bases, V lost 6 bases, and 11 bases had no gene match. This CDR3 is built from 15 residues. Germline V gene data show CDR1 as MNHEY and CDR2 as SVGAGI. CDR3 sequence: CASSQSSRGTYGYTF. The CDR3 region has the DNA TGTGCCAGCAGCCAATCCTCCAGGGGGACCTATGGCTACACCTTC.

The CDR3: CASSSAGGRTDTQYF. The CDR3 DNA sequence: TGTGCCAGCAGCTCAGCGGGGGGTCGCACAGATACGCAGTATTTT. This chain links TRBV7-3 with TRBJ2-3; the match to TRBD2 covers 9 bases. The CDR3 spans 15 residues. The germline CDR1 and CDR2 sequences are SGHTA and FQGTGA. V shed 4 bases and J 1 base; nucleotides not matched to a gene: 3.

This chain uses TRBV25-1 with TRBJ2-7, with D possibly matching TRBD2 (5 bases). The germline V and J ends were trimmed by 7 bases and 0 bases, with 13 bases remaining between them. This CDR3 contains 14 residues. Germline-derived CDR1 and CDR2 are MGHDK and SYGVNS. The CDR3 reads CASKSGVTSYEQYF. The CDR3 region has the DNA TGTGCCAGCAAATCCGGGGTGACCTCCTACGAGCAGTACTTC.